Sequencing of this TCR beta chain was carried out in a study of low-dose radiotherapy and immunotherapy resistance in tumors. At the level of the study: The schedule for Cohort 2 used 1 Gy per fraction every two weeks, which added up to 13 Gy over 26 weeks.

This sample's time point: before trial treatment. With TRAV- and TRBV-specific primers, first-strand cDNA was made, covering the alpha and beta chains. It was with a constant-region primer and a V-primer adapter that TCRs were amplified over 20 PCR cycles. TCRdb re-called the reads with MiXCR, one entry per CDR3 protein. The sample records 75,000 to 95,000 distinct CDR3 sequences, under 9.5% being singletons. This clonotype came up once. From germline, CDR1 is GTSNPN and CDR2 SVGIG (reference sequence). The CDR3 is 12 residues long. This specimen consisted of PBMCs, obtained before treatment. This chain joins TRBV30 and TRBJ1-1; perhaps TRBD1 as D (6 bases). The TCR sequence derives from a male donor with prostate cancer. In DNA, the CDR3 is TGTGCGGGAAACAGGGAAACGATTGAAGCTTTCTTT. It is translated as CAGNRETIEAFF.